This TCR beta chain is from a study of T cell repertoires in ileal Crohn's disease. Repertoires were generated with immunoSEQ multiplex PCR, while TCRdb's copy carries only in-frame clones and drops some. The table has approximately 17,000 clones, 88% seen once. Sequenced material: ileal tissue. The sequence was obtained from an adult with Crohn's disease.

The CDR3 DNA follows: TGTGCCGGGACGGGGGTCTTCGAAGAGACCCAGTACTTC. This codes for CAGTGVFEETQYF. The chain recombines TRBV30 with TRBJ2-5; D possibly corresponds to TRBD2 (6 bases). This CDR3 contains 13 residues. The V gene lost 8 bases and the J gene lost 3 bases, with 16 bases spanning the gap. Germline values: CDR1 GTSNPN, CDR2 SVGIG (reference sequence).